This T cell receptor beta chain comes out of a study of T cell responses to AZD1222 COVID-19 vaccine. Sequencing used immunoSEQ multiplex PCR; TCRdb keeps in-frame clones, though not all of them. The repertoire holds some 150,000 clones, 94% seen once, with 0.95% to 1.5% in the top ten. The V end was cut by 2 bases, the J end by 10 bases, with 11 bases between. Germline V gene data show CDR1 as DFQATT and CDR2 as SNEGSKA (reference sequence). CDR3 length: 11 residues. The chain has TRBV20-1 and TRBJ1-2; no clear D gene. The receptor's source is an adult in good health. The specimen comprised peripheral blood, sampled on day 0 of AZD1222 vaccination. The CDR3 spells CSARLLGSYTF. CDR3 coding DNA: TGCAGTGCTAGACTCCTGGGGTCCTACACCTTC.